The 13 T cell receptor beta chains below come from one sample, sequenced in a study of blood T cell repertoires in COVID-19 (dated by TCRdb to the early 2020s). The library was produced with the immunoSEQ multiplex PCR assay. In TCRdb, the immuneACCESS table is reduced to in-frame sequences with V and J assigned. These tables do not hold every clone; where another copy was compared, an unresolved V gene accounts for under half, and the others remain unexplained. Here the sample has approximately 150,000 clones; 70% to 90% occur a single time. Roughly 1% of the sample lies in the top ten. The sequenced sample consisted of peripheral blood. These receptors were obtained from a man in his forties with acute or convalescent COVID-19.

The chain's CDR3 is CASSTGGSLNEAFF. The CDR3 DNA follows: TGCGCCAGCAGTACAGGGGGTAGTCTTAATGAAGCTTTCTTT. The chain is built from TRBV5-1 and TRBJ1-1; 8 bases align to TRBD1. Germline V CDR1 and CDR2: SGHRS, YFSETQ. The V and J ends lost 5 bases and 7 bases, in that order; junction bases with no gene match: 10. CDR3 length equals 14 residues.

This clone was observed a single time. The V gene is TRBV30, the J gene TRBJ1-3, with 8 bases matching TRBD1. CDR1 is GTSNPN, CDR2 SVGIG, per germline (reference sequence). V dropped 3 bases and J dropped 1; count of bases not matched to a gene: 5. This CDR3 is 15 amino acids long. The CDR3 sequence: CAWRDRGRSGNTIYF. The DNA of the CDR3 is TGTGCCTGGAGAGACAGGGGACGTTCTGGAAACACCATATATTTT.

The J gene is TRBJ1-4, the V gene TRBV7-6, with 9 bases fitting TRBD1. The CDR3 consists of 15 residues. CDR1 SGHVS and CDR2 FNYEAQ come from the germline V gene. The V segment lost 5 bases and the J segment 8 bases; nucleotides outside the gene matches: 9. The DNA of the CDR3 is TGTGCCAGCAGCCAGCAACAGGGGGCTAGCGAAAAACTGTTTTTT. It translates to CASSQQQGASEKLFF.

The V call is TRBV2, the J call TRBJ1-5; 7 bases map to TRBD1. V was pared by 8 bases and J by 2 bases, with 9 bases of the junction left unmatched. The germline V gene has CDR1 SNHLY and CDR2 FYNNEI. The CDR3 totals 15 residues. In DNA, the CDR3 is TGTGCCAGCGTCCCCTCAGGGGGAGGCAATCAGCCCCAGCATTTT. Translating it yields CASVPSGGGNQPQHF.

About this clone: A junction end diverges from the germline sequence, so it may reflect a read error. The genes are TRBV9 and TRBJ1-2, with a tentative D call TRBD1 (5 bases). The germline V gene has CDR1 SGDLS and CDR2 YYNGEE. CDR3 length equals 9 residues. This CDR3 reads CGPGDGYTF. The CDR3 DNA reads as TGCGGCCCGGGGGATGGCTACACCTTC. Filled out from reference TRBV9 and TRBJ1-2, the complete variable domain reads DSGVTQTPKHLITATGQRVTLRCSPRSGDLSVYWYQQSLDQGLQFLIQYYNGEERAKGNILERFSAQQFPDLHSELNLSSLELGDSALYFCGPGDGYTFGSGTRLTVV.

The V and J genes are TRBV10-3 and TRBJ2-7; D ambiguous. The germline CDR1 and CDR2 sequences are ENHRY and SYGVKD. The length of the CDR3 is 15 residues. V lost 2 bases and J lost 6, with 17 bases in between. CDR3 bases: TGTGCCATCAGTGAGCAGTTTGTCAATCCGGGCGAGCAGTACTTC. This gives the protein CAISEQFVNPGEQYF.

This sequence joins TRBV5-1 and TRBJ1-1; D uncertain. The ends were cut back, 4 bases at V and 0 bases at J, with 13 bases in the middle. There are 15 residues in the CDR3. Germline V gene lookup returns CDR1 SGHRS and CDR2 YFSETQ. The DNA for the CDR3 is TGCGCCAGCAGCCCCTTAGGAGGGTTGAACACTGAAGCTTTCTTT. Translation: CASSPLGGLNTEAFF.

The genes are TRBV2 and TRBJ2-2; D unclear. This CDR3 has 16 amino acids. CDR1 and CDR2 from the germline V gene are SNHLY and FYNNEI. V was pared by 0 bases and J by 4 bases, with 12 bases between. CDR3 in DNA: TGTGCCAGCAGTGAAGCTTCCCTCAGGTCCACCGGGGAGCTGTTTTTT. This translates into CASSEASLRSTGELFF.

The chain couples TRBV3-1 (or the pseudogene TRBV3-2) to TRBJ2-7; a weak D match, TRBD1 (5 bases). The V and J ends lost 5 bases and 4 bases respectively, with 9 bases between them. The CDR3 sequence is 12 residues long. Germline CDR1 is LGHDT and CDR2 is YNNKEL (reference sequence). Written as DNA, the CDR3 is TGTGCCAGCAGCTTAAGGGGTTACGAGCAGTACTTC. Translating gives CASSLRGYEQYF.

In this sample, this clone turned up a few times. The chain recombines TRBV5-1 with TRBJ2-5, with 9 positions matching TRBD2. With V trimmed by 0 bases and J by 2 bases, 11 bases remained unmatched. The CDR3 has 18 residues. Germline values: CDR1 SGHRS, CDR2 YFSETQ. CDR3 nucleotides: TGCGCCAGCAGCTTGGGGGTCTATGGTAGCGGGGGACAAGAGACCCAGTACTTC. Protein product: CASSLGVYGSGGQETQYF.

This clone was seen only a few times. CDR3 in DNA: TGTGCCAGCAGTTTAAACACAGGGCCCTACGAGCAGTACTTC. Amino acid sequence: CASSLNTGPYEQYF. This chain uses TRBV28 with TRBJ2-7, with D maybe TRBD1 (6 bases). This CDR3 spans 14 amino acids. Trimming took off 2 bases at V and 2 bases at J, with 10 bases between the two ends. From germline, CDR1 is MDHEN and CDR2 SYDVKM.

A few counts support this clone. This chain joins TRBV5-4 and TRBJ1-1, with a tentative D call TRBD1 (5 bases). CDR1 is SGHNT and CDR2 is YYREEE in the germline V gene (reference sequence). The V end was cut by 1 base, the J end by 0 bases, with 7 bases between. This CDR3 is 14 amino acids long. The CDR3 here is CASSLKGVNTEAFF. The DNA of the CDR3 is TGTGCCAGCAGCTTGAAAGGGGTGAACACTGAAGCTTTCTTT. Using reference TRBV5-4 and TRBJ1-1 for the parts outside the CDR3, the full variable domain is ETGVTQSPTHLIKTRGQQVTLRCSSQSGHNTVSWYQQALGQGPQFIFQYYREEENGRGNFPPRFSGLQFPNYSSELNVNALELDDSALYLCASSLKGVNTEAFFGQGTRLTVV.

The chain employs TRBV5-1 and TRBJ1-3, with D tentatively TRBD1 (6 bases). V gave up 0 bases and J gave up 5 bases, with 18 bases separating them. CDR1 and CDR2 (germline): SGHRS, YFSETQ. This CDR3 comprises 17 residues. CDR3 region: CASSLAGTNVLRNTIYF. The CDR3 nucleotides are TGCGCCAGCAGCTTGGCCGGGACAAACGTTCTCCGAAACACCATATATTTT.